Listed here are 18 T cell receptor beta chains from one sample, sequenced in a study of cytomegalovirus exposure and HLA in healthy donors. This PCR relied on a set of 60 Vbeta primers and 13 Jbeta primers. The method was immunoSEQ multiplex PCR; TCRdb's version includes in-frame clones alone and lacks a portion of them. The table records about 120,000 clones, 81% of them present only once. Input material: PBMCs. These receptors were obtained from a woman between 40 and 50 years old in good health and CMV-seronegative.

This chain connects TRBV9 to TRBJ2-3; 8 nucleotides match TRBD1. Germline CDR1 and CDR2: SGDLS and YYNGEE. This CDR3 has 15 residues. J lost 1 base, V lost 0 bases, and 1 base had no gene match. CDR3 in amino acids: CASSVGRGRTDTQYF. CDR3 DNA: TGTGCCAGCAGCGTAGGCAGGGGGCGCACAGATACGCAGTATTTT.

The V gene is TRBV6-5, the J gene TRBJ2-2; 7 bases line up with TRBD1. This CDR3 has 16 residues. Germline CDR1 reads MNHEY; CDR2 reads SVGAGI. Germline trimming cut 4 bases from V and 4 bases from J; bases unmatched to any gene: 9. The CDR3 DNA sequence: TGTGCCAGCAGTTCACAGGGGTACCGGAGCACCGGGGAGCTGTTTTTT. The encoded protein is CASSSQGYRSTGELFF.

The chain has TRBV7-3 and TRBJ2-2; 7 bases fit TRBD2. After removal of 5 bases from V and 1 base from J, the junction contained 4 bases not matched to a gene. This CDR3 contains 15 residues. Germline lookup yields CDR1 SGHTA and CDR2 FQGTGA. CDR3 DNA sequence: TGTGCCAGCAGCCTCCGGGGGGAGAACACCGGGGAGCTGTTTTTT. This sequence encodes CASSLRGENTGELFF.

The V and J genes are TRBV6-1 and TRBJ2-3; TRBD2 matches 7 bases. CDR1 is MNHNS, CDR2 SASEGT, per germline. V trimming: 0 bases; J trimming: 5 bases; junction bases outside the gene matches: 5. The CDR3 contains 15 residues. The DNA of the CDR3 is TGTGCCAGCAGTGAAGCAGCGGGGAGCGTAGATACGCAGTATTTT. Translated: CASSEAAGSVDTQYF.

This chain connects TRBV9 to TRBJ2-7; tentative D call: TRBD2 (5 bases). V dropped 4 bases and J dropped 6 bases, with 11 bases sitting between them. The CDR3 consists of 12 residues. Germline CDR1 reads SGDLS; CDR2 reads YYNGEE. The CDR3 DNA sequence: TGTGCCAGCAGCTCACTCACTAGCGAGCAGTACTTC. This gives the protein CASSSLTSEQYF.

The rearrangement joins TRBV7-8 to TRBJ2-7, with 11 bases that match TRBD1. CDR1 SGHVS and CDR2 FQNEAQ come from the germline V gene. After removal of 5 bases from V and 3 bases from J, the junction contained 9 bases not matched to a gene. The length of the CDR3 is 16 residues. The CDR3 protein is CASSPLGTGGFYEQYF. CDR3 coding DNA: TGTGCCAGCAGCCCCCTCGGGACAGGGGGTTTCTACGAGCAGTACTTC.

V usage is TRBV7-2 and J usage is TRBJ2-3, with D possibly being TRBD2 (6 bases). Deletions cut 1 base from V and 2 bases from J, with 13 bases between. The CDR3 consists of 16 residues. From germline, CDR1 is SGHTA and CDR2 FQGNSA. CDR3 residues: CASSLVGTFITDTQYF. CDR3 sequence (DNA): TGTGCCAGCAGCTTAGTAGGGACTTTTATCACAGATACGCAGTATTTT.

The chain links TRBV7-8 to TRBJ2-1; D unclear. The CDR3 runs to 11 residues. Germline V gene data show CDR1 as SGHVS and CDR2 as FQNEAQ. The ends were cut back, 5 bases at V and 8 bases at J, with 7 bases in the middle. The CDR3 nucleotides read TGTGCCAGCAGCCTCCCCGATGAGCAGTTCTTC. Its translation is CASSLPDEQFF.

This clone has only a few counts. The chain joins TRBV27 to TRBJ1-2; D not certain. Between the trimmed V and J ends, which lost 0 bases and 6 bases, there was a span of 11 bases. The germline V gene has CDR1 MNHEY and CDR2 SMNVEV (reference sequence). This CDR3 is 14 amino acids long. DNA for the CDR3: TGTGCCAGCAGTTTATCGGGCAGCCCTAATGGCTACACCTTC. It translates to CASSLSGSPNGYTF.

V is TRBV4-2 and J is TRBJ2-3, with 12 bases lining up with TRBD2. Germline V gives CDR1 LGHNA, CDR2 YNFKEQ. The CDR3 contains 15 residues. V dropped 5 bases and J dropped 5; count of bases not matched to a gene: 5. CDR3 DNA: TGTGCCAGCAGCAGACTAGCGGGAGTGGTAGATACGCAGTATTTT. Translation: CASSRLAGVVDTQYF.

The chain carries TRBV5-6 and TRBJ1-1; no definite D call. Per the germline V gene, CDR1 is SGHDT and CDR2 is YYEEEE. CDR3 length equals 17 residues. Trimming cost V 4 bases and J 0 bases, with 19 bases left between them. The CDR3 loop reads CASSRRTERRMNTEAFF. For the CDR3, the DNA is TGTGCCAGCAGCCGGAGGACGGAGAGAAGGATGAACACTGAAGCTTTCTTT.

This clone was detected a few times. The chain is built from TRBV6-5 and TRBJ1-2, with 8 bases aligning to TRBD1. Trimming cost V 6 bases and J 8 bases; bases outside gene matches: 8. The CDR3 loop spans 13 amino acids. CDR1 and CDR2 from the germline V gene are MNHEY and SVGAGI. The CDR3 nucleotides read TGTGCCAGCAGGCTACAGGGGGTGGTAGGCTACACCTTC. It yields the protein CASRLQGVVGYTF.

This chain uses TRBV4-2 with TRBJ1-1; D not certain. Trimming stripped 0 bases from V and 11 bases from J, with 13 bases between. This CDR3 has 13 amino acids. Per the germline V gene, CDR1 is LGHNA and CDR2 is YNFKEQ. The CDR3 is CASSQDREQRAFF. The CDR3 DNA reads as TGTGCCAGCAGCCAAGACCGGGAGCAGAGGGCTTTCTTT.

CDR3 in amino acids: CSAGARTDPEAFF. In DNA, the CDR3 is TGCAGCGCCGGCGCCCGAACAGACCCTGAAGCTTTCTTT. The V and J genes are TRBV29-1 and TRBJ1-1; D is ambiguous. The germline V gene encodes CDR1 SQVTM and CDR2 ANQGSEA. The CDR3 has 13 amino acids. The V end lost 7 bases, the J end lost 6 bases, and 18 bases lay between the germline ends.

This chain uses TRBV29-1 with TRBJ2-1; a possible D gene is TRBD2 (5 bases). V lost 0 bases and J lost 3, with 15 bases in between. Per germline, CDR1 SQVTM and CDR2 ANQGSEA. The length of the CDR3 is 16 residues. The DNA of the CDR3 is TGCAGCGTTGAAGATTTGCTAGAGGGAAGCTACAATGAGCAGTTCTTC. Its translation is CSVEDLLEGSYNEQFF.

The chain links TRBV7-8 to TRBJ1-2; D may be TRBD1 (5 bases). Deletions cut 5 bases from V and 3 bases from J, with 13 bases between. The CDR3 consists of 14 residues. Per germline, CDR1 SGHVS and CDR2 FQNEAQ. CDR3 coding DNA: TGTGCCAGCAGCATCGGGGGGGGGTACTATGGCTACACCTTC. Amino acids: CASSIGGGYYGYTF.

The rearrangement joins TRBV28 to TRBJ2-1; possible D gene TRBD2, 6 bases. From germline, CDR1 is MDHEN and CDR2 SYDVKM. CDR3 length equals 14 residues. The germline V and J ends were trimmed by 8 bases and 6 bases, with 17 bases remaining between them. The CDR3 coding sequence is TGTGCCAGCGGGTTGGCGGGATTCAGCAATGAGCAGTTCTTC. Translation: CASGLAGFSNEQFF. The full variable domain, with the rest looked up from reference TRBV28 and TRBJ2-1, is DVKVTQSSRYLVKRTGEKVFLECVQDMDHENMFWYRQDPGLGLRLIYFSYDVKMKEKGDIPEGYSVSREKKERFSLILESASTNQTSMYLCASGLAGFSNEQFFGPGTRLTVL.

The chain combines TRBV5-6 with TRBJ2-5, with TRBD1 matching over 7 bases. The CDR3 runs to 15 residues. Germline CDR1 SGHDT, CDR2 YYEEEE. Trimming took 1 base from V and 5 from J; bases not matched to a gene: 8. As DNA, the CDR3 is TGTGCCAGCAGCTTGATGAAGGGGGCTAGGGAGACCCAGTACTTC. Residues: CASSLMKGARETQYF. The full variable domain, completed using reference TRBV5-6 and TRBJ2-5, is DAGVTQSPTHLIKTRGQQVTLRCSPKSGHDTVSWYQQALGQGPQFIFQYYEEEERQRGNFPDRFSGHQFPNYSSELNVNALLLGDSALYLCASSLMKGARETQYFGPGTRLLVL.